What follows describes a single TCR beta chain. This clone was seen a few times. What antigen it recognizes has not been identified. Within one base of it there is no much larger clone, and no base qualities were kept. This sample stems from a study of shared clonotypes between healthy human individuals (dated by TCRdb to 2018 to 2021). Background for the entire study: The cohort included three men and a couple of women between 18 and 49 years of age. Libraries were prepared and TCR repertoires were sequenced by different laboratories using diverse techniques, in order to increase sequencing depth and limit assay-specific biases. To estimate repertoire size and how much clonotypes are shared between individuals, the study performed deep sequencing of blood TCR repertoires from roughly five healthy adults. Per donor, leukapheresis produced somewhere between about 0.85 and 10 billion PBMCs. Per donor, three plates each were used for CD4 naive and CD4 memory, two for CD8 naive, and one for CD8 memory. Summary of the overall study and its limitations: Based on pairwise subsampling, the degree of clonotype sharing among donors was expected to be affected by sequencing depth. Sampling was restricted to blood, and TCR repertoires in tissues likely differ from the TCR repertoires found in blood. The genetic and exposure-history diversity represented was limited by the small number of donors. Compared with non-shared clonotypes, clonotypes shared by all four sorted-subset donors had higher generation probabilities. Larger estimated clonotype richness was generally found for naive subsets than for memory subsets. About 5% of naive CD4, 3% to 4% of naive CD8, roughly 2.4% of memory CD4, and roughly 0.4% of memory CD8 clonotypes were shared across several donors. Rarefaction of sorted-subset datasets indicated incomplete sequencing despite the large sequencing depth.

From the germline V gene (reference sequence), CDR1 is LNHDA and CDR2 is SQIVND. The CDR3 measures 14 amino acids from cysteine to phenylalanine. Just the 42-base CDR3 DNA is kept, in frame starting at base 1. Germline trimming amounts to 8 bases on V and 0 bases on J, with 5 as the count of junction bases outside the gene matches. Using the deep immunoSEQ assay, multiplex PCR amplified TCR CDR3 regions from genomic DNA. Genomic DNA extracted from each cell subset was distributed evenly over all wells of several immunoSEQ 96-well plates, and each plate served as one replicate. For sorted subsets, each replicate PCR was loaded with roughly 0.2 ug genomic DNA, equivalent to about 33,000 T cell genomes. Purified libraries were quantified with a Qubit 3.0 fluorometer, sized on a Bioanalyzer 2100, and re-quantified with the KAPA Library Quantification kit. Every immunoSEQ 96-well plate was sequenced on a separate single-read 150-cycle Illumina NextSeq 550 flow cell. Regarding the original processing steps: Because the immunoSEQ output included only junctional sequences and no quality scores, the filtering could not be the same as the filtering used for full-length reads. To assign V/J genes and CDR3, sequences were annotated against IMGT germline references using PyIR, a Python wrapper for IgBLAST v1.9. Reads were filtered out if the reads had weak V/J assignments (E-value above 1e-6), no CDR3, stop codons, out-of-frame junctions, or ambiguous translated residues. V3J clonotypes were defined by identical inferred V gene, J gene, and CDR3 amino acid sequence. Percentage overlap between repertoires was computed as shared unique clonotypes divided by the size of the smaller repertoire. Richness of each repertoire was evaluated using RTK rarefaction, the Chao1 estimator, and Recon v2.1 estimates of unobserved clonotypes. For all TCRbeta clonotypes obtained by the gDNA method from a handful of donors, generation probabilities were computed with OLGA. Drawn from immuneACCESS, this table holds only the in-frame rearrangements with V and J called that TCRdb kept. Clones are partly lost; checked studies trace under half to an unresolved V gene and leave the rest unexplained. For V, J and clone size, that table is used; D and trimming come from the DNA. The sample contains over a million clones, 65% to 75% of them found a single time. Together, the top ten hold approximately 1.5% of the sample.

Donors were healthy HIV-negative adults with no recently reported acute infections or vaccinations. Every donor was a Caucasian adult residing in Nashville, Tennessee, USA. Magnetic negative selection was used to enrich CD4+ T cells, after which naive cells were positively selected on CD45RA and the negative fraction became the memory subset. After blood collection by leukapheresis, PBMCs were isolated using Ficoll-Histopaque density gradient centrifugation and then cryopreserved in the vapor phase of liquid nitrogen. Analytical flow cytometry was used to check the purity and quantity of every magnetically sorted T cell population. From each sorted fraction, genomic DNA was isolated and quantified by UV absorbance on a Nanodrop 2000c.

Sequencing input: memory CD4+ T cells sorted from blood. This sample's cell subset or site label indicates: CD45RA-negative fraction. The receptor was isolated from a man between 18 and 29 years old in good health. The V gene is TRBV19 and the J gene is TRBJ1-2; a stretch of 8 junction bases matches TRBD1. The nucleotide sequence is TGTGCCAGTGGGACAGGTCCGACTAACTATGGCTACACCTTC. It is translated as CASGTGPTNYGYTF.